These 26 T cell receptor beta chains were sequenced from one sample in a study of beta chain features in type 1 diabetes (dated by TCRdb to about 2018). What the authors observed across the whole study: In all four CD4+ subsets, TCRB CDR3 length was moderately but significantly shorter in type 1 diabetes patients.

The library was built by means of the immunoSEQ multiplex PCR assay. The entire amount of isolated RNA was reverse transcribed using the High Capacity cDNA Reverse Transcription Kit, so the sequenced TCRB transcripts were expressed ones. Entries here come from immuneACCESS through TCRdb and include only in-frame sequences with V and J called. Some clones fail to appear in such tables; in the studies checked, an unresolved V gene covers under half of the shortfall, and the cause of the remainder is unknown. The sample data list 500,000 to 800,000 clones, and 12% of these were observed just once. Jointly, the top ten make up about 0.11% of the sample. These TCRs' antigens remain unknown. Material for sequencing was naive CD4+ T cells from blood. The cell subset or site tag for this specimen amounts to: true naive CD4+ T cells. These receptors all come from a man aged 25 to 40 with type 1 diabetes.

This clone was seen a handful of times. V is TRBV18 and J is TRBJ2-7; perhaps TRBD1 as D (6 bases). Germline loops: CDR1 KGHSH, CDR2 LQKENI. CDR3 length: 15 amino acids. Trimming took 3 bases from V and 2 from J, leaving 14 bases between them. DNA of the CDR3: TGTGCCAGCTCACCGTATCGGGACACAGCCTACGAGCAGTACTTC. The encoded protein is CASSPYRDTAYEQYF.

V is TRBV29-1 and J is TRBJ2-3, with a possible D match to TRBD1 (5 bases). V shed 4 bases and J shed 3 bases, with 8 bases lying between them. The V gene's germline CDR1 is SQVTM and CDR2 ANQGSEA. The CDR3 is 12 residues long. The CDR3 protein is CSVGAGTDTQYF. The CDR3 DNA is TGCAGCGTTGGCGCAGGGACAGATACGCAGTATTTT.

This clone occurred a few times. The chain links TRBV6-5 to TRBJ2-5; TRBD2 agrees at 8 bases. This CDR3 contains 13 residues. CDR1 MNHEY and CDR2 SVGAGI come from the germline V gene. Germline trimming cut 6 bases from V and 4 bases from J; bases unmatched to any gene: 4. The CDR3 protein is CASRRLAIETQYF. CDR3 DNA: TGTGCCAGCAGACGACTAGCGATAGAGACCCAGTACTTC.

This clone turned up a few times. The chain combines TRBV11-3 with TRBJ2-1; 8 bases are shared with TRBD2. The CDR3 runs to 15 residues. Germline CDR1 is SGHNT and CDR2 is YENEEA. V lost 4 bases to trimming and J lost 9 bases; unmatched junction nucleotides: 11. The CDR3 bases are TGTGCCAGCAGCTCTCGAGCGGGGGCTACAGGTGAGCAGTTCTTC. Its translation is CASSSRAGATGEQFF.

About this clone itself: At the DNA level, this CDR3 is encoded by other sequences in the same sample as well. V is TRBV6-5 and J is TRBJ2-5; D is unresolved. The germline V and J ends were trimmed by 4 bases and 2 bases, with 2 bases remaining between them. The CDR3 is made up of 11 amino acids. CDR1 MNHEY and CDR2 SVGAGI come from the germline V gene. The CDR3 region has the DNA TGTGCCAGCAGTTTACAAGAGACCCAGTACTTC. It specifies CASSLQETQYF.

Written as DNA, the CDR3 is TGTGCCATCAGTACAGGGGGGACAGATACGCAGTATTTT. This codes for CAISTGGTDTQYF. The chain carries TRBV10-3 and TRBJ2-3, with 8 bases fitting TRBD1. The V gene's germline CDR1 is ENHRY and CDR2 SYGVKD. Trimming cost V 5 bases and J 3 bases; bases outside gene matches: 1. This CDR3 is 13 amino acids long.

The J gene is TRBJ2-2, the V gene TRBV2; either TRBD1 or TRBD2 may fit D (5 bases each). The CDR3 has 16 residues. Trimming removed 2 bases from V and 4 bases from J, with 14 bases in between. Looked up from germline, CDR1 is SNHLY and CDR2 is FYNNEI. CDR3 region: CASSERRGAATGELFF. The CDR3 DNA is TGTGCCAGCAGTGAACGTCGGGGCGCTGCCACCGGGGAGCTGTTTTTT.

This chain uses TRBV7-9 with TRBJ2-1; D unresolved. Germline loops: CDR1 SEHNR, CDR2 FQNEAQ (reference sequence). This CDR3 comprises 13 residues. V dropped 2 bases and J dropped 5 bases, with 7 bases sitting between them. CDR3 protein: CASSLKQHNEQFF. CDR3 sequence (DNA): TGTGCCAGCAGCTTAAAACAGCACAATGAGCAGTTCTTC.

This chain uses TRBV19 with TRBJ1-5; 8 bases fit TRBD1. This CDR3 region has 14 residues. Germline CDR1 is LNHDA and CDR2 is SQIVND (reference sequence). With 7 bases clipped from V and 7 bases from J, the junction kept 9 bases outside the gene matches. The CDR3 region has the DNA TGTGCCAGTAACCCGGACAGGGCAGGCCAGCCCCAGCATTTT. Its protein is CASNPDRAGQPQHF.

The chain uses TRBV6-1 and TRBJ1-2, with D possibly matching TRBD1 (5 bases). V lost 4 bases and J lost 5, with 11 bases in between. CDR1 and CDR2 from the germline V gene are MNHNS and SASEGT. This CDR3 contains 13 residues. Here the CDR3 DNA reads TGTGCCAGCAGTGGGGGAGGGACTTATGGCTACACCTTC. This encodes CASSGGGTYGYTF.

The CDR3 loop reads CASSLTTGWETQYF. The CDR3 coding sequence is TGTGCCAGCAGTTTAACAACAGGGTGGGAGACCCAGTACTTC. The chain carries TRBV27 and TRBJ2-5, with TRBD1 as a possible D gene (6 bases). V was cut by 2 bases and J by 5 bases, with 12 bases left in between. CDR1 MNHEY and CDR2 SMNVEV come from the germline V gene (reference sequence). The CDR3 covers 14 residues.

The V call is TRBV7-9, the J call TRBJ2-7; 7 bases line up with TRBD2. CDR3 size: 15 residues. With V trimmed by 2 bases and J by 2 bases, 6 bases remained unmatched. Germline-derived CDR1 and CDR2 are SEHNR and FQNEAQ (reference sequence). The CDR3 is CASSLTGGSPYEQYF. The CDR3 region has the DNA TGTGCCAGCAGCTTAACCGGGGGGTCCCCCTACGAGCAGTACTTC.

This chain uses TRBV7-9 with TRBJ2-5; the D gene is possibly TRBD1 (5 bases). Trimming removed 1 base from V and 5 bases from J, with 11 bases in between. This CDR3 contains 14 residues. Per the germline V gene, CDR1 is SEHNR and CDR2 is FQNEAQ (reference sequence). The CDR3 coding sequence is TGTGCCAGCAGCTTAGGGCAGGGAATGGAGACCCAGTACTTC. Translation: CASSLGQGMETQYF. Combining the CDR3 with reference TRBV7-9 and TRBJ2-5 gives the whole variable domain DTGVSQNPRHKITKRGQNVTFRCDPISEHNRLYWYRQTLGQGPEFLTYFQNEAQLEKSRLLSDRFSAERPKGSFSTLEIQRTEQGDSAMYLCASSLGQGMETQYFGPGTRLLVL.

The V gene is TRBV25-1, the J gene TRBJ2-1, with D tentatively TRBD1 or TRBD2 (5 bases each). Looked up from germline, CDR1 is MGHDK and CDR2 is SYGVNS. V was clipped by 3 bases and J by 2 bases, with 11 bases between them. CDR3 length: 15 amino acids. The CDR3 spells CASSDEGRPYNEQFF. CDR3 coding DNA: TGTGCCAGCAGTGACGAGGGGCGCCCCTACAATGAGCAGTTCTTC. Together with reference TRBV25-1 and TRBJ2-1, the CDR3 gives the full variable domain: EADIYQTPRYLVIGTGKKITLECSQTMGHDKMYWYQQDPGMELHLIHYSYGVNSTEKGDLSSESTVSRIRTEHFPLTLESARPSHTSQYLCASSDEGRPYNEQFFGPGTRLTVL.

This clone was picked up a small number of times. Other DNA sequences within the sample encode an identical CDR3. The genes are TRBV9 and TRBJ2-3; D remains unclear. Germline V gene lookup returns CDR1 SGDLS and CDR2 YYNGEE. The CDR3 length is 12 residues. V dropped 4 bases and J dropped 2 bases, with 5 bases sitting between them. This CDR3 is CASSLLTDTQYF. The CDR3 DNA sequence: TGTGCCAGCAGCCTCCTCACAGATACGCAGTATTTT.

The V and J genes are TRBV27 and TRBJ2-7, with 8 bases fitting TRBD2. The germline V gene encodes CDR1 MNHEY and CDR2 SMNVEV (reference sequence). The CDR3 is made up of 14 amino acids. Trimming cost V 8 bases and J 3 bases; bases outside gene matches: 9. CDR3 in amino acids: CASGAQSGGYEQYF. For the CDR3, the DNA is TGTGCCAGCGGGGCCCAGAGCGGGGGCTACGAGCAGTACTTC.

Regarding this clone: The junction departs from germline at one end; a sequencing error may be responsible. Other nucleotide sequences in the sample specify the same CDR3. This chain connects TRBV7-2 to TRBJ1-6; D unclear. The CDR3 extends over 15 amino acids. CDR1 SGHTA and CDR2 FQGNSA come from the germline V gene. The CDR3 bases are TGTGCCAGCAGCTTAGCGACGGGGAATAACTCACCCCTCCACTTT. The encoded protein is CASSLATGNNSPLHF.

The CDR3 spells CASSEKGGTDTQYF. Here the CDR3 DNA reads TGTGCCAGCAGTGAAAAGGGGGGCACAGATACGCAGTATTTT. This chain uses TRBV6-1 with TRBJ2-3, with TRBD1 as a possible D gene (6 bases). Germline V gene sequence: CDR1 MNHNS, CDR2 SASEGT. This CDR3 contains 14 residues. Trimming stripped 2 bases from V and 1 base from J, with 7 bases between.

The chain has TRBV7-2 and TRBJ2-6; 13 nucleotides match TRBD2. In germline, CDR1 is SGHTA, CDR2 FQGNSA. The J segment lost 0 bases and the V segment lost 5 bases, leaving 7 bases of the junction unmatched. The CDR3 spans 19 residues. CDR3 in DNA: TGTGCCAGCAGCCTACATGGACTAGCGGGGGTCTCTGGGGCCAACGTCCTGACTTTC. The encoded protein is CASSLHGLAGVSGANVLTF.

The V call is TRBV27, the J call TRBJ1-1; D uncertain. The CDR3 spans 13 residues. Germline V lookup: CDR1 MNHEY, CDR2 SMNVEV (reference sequence). Trimming left V 5 bases short and J 1 base short, with 8 bases between. CDR3 nucleotides: TGTGCCAGCAGTAAGTGGGAGAACACTGAAGCTTTCTTT. Its protein is CASSKWENTEAFF.

A few counts support this clone. This rearrangement joins TRBV10-2 to TRBJ2-7; possibly TRBD1 for D (5 bases). Germline values: CDR1 WSHSY, CDR2 SAAADI. V was cut by 4 bases and J by 7 bases, with 11 bases left in between. This CDR3 has 12 residues. The CDR3 DNA reads TGCGCCAGCAGTGCGCCAGGGTTGGAGCAGTACTTC. Translated, it gives CASSAPGLEQYF.

This clone has just a few counts. This chain joins TRBV29-1 and TRBJ1-5; D is undetermined. V lost 4 bases to trimming and J lost 2 bases, with 15 bases between them. Germline V gives CDR1 SQVTM, CDR2 ANQGSEA. There are 15 residues in the CDR3. As DNA, the CDR3 is TGCAGCGTTGGGCCCCGGGAGTTGGGCAATCAGCCCCAGCATTTT. This translates into CSVGPRELGNQPQHF.

The chain employs TRBV10-3 and TRBJ2-7; 8 bases fit TRBD1. The CDR3 consists of 15 residues. The ends lost 3 bases at V and 2 bases at J; junction bases unmatched: 6. Germline loops: CDR1 ENHRY, CDR2 SYGVKD. The CDR3 spells CAISDSGGETYEQYF. The DNA for the CDR3 is TGTGCCATCAGTGACTCAGGGGGCGAGACCTACGAGCAGTACTTC.

In this sample, this clone turned up a few times. The CDR3 DNA reads TGTGCCAGTACCTCAGGAAGCACTGAAGCTTTCTTT. It yields the protein CASTSGSTEAFF. The genes are TRBV28 and TRBJ1-1; D is undetermined. The CDR3 sequence is 12 residues long. The V end was cut by 9 bases, the J end by 4 bases, with 12 bases between. Germline CDR1 MDHEN, CDR2 SYDVKM.

A few counts support this clone. The chain joins TRBV5-1 to TRBJ2-7; D is unclear. CDR1 and CDR2 from the germline V gene are SGHRS and YFSETQ. The CDR3 sequence is 14 residues long. The ends were cut back, 4 bases at V and 0 bases at J, with 11 bases in the middle. The CDR3 coding sequence is TGCGCCAGCAGCGAAGAAGGCAGCTCCTACGAGCAGTACTTC. Translation: CASSEEGSSYEQYF. Complete variable domain (other parts from reference TRBV5-1 and TRBJ2-7): KAGVTQTPRYLIKTRGQQVTLSCSPISGHRSVSWYQQTPGQGLQFLFEYFSETQRNKGNFPGRFSGRQFSNSRSEMNVSTLELGDSALYLCASSEEGSSYEQYFGPGTRLTVT.

V gene TRBV7-9 combines with J gene TRBJ1-6; D ambiguous. V was trimmed by 5 bases and J by 8 bases, leaving 22 bases between them. Germline values: CDR1 SEHNR, CDR2 FQNEAQ (reference sequence). This CDR3 spans 17 amino acids. The CDR3 DNA follows: TGTGCCAGCAGCCCTATCCCGGCAGGAACCCTTGATTCACCCCTCCACTTT. This encodes CASSPIPAGTLDSPLHF.